A selection of T cell receptor beta chains follows, all from one sample in a study of blood T cells in healthy people across ages. TCRdb reprocessed the 5' RACE reads via MiXCR and lists one record per CDR3 protein. The data show fewer than 1,000,000 distinct CDR3 sequences, about 46% seen once. The sequencing sample was made of blood. These receptors all stem from a man aged 80 or over in good health. Each CDR3 is given without its conserved first and last residue. The order of the fields is J gene, V gene, CDR3 protein.

>TRBJ1-1|TRBV3-1
ASSQDHRTEAF
>TRBJ2-1|TRBV7-2
GTSKYNEQF
>TRBJ2-6|TRBV20-1
SARDVLSPGANVLT
>TRBJ2-7|TRBV3-1
ASSQDGVAGVFEQY
>TRBJ2-5|TRBV29-1
SVGTTDEQY
>TRBJ2-1|TRBV18
ASSPGLLGNEQF
>TRBJ2-1|TRBV12-3/TRBV12-4
ASSGTQGLSEQF
>TRBJ2-2|TRBV10-1
ASPGIRVGELF
>TRBJ2-7|TRBV6-2/TRBV6-3
ASSYGGGVSYEQY
>TRBJ2-5|TRBV29-1
SATPRTSAEETQY
>TRBJ2-1|TRBV5-1
ASSLEGPEQF
>TRBJ2-1|TRBV29-1
SVGGLAGSNNEQF
>TRBJ1-2|TRBV27
ASRDPSGGFT
>TRBJ2-3|TRBV25-1
ASSEYNRLTDTQY
>TRBJ2-1|TRBV10-3
AIRELETEQF
>TRBJ2-1|TRBV5-1
ASSVFRNNEQF
>TRBJ2-3|TRBV29-1
SVVKERGWTETQY
>TRBJ2-2|TRBV27
ASSPLDREETGELF
>TRBJ2-1|TRBV20-1
SAGDFGGSFRNEQF
>TRBJ2-5|TRBV5-6
ASSLRSFQETQY
>TRBJ1-2|TRBV6-6
ASRGDRGRANYGYT
>TRBJ2-7|TRBV30
AWSVGYEQY
>TRBJ2-2|TRBV7-2
ASSPTTVPGELF
>TRBJ1-1|TRBV12-3/TRBV12-4
ASGRGTNTEAF
>TRBJ2-7|TRBV5-6
ASSLGGDFHEQY
>TRBJ2-3|TRBV11-2
ASSFGTSGPTDTQY
>TRBJ1-1|TRBV7-9
ASSLVFNRGF
>TRBJ1-5|TRBV6-2/TRBV6-3
ASSYPGASNQPQH
>TRBJ2-5|TRBV7-3
ASSKGLAGEAETQY
>TRBJ2-2|TRBV27
ASSGTSGRASTGELF
>TRBJ2-7|TRBV25-1
SSSDQDRAYEQY
>TRBJ2-7|TRBV12-3/TRBV12-4
ASIQNGVYEQY
>TRBJ2-7|TRBV12-3/TRBV12-4
ASTALLTSGHSYEQY
>TRBJ1-2|TRBV7-9
ASSPNGRGLGYT
>TRBJ1-4|TRBV7-2
ASSLGPFPNEKLF
>TRBJ2-1|TRBV3-1
ASSRGLAGRSYNEQF
>TRBJ2-2|TRBV11-2
ASTSRDSYTGELF
>TRBJ2-1|TRBV29-1
SVDPFPHGDSYNEQF
>TRBJ2-3|TRBV5-6
ASSFGYPGEGTDTQY
>TRBJ2-1|TRBV7-9
ASSLTSDEQF
>TRBJ2-1|TRBV7-3
ASSLSGAAGGLPRRYNEQF
>NA|TRBV12-3/TRBV12-4
ASSSSRSGGWETQY
>TRBJ2-3|TRBV7-2
ASSHSLSGGTDTQY
>TRBJ1-5|TRBV7-2
ASSLGPRDSNQPQH
>TRBJ1-4|TRBV28
ASSPPQGSGEKLF
>TRBJ2-6|TRBV5-5
VSSSHSAGANVLT
>TRBJ2-3|TRBV24-1
ATSDLRRAGVTDTQY
>TRBJ2-5|TRBV28
ASSLKDLLQETQY
>TRBJ2-3|TRBV20-1
SARDLRHSTDTQY
>TRBJ1-2|TRBV7-2
ASSPQPGGAIDGYT
>TRBJ2-1|TRBV4-2
ASSLSARNYNEQF
>TRBJ2-5|TRBV24-1
ATSATAQETQY
>TRBJ2-7|TRBV20-1
SSLGERGYEQY
>TRBJ2-1|TRBV4-2
ASSQESQDYNEQF
>TRBJ2-6|TRBV20-1
SASLRTSSGANVLT
>TRBJ2-7|TRBV19
ASSRDREHEQY
>TRBJ2-5|TRBV24-1
ATSDLSLGNNNEQY
>TRBJ1-2|TRBV28
ASRGEAYGYT